The T cell receptor beta chain described here comes from a study of shared clonotypes between healthy human individuals. Donors included only healthy HIV-negative adults lacking recent acute infections or vaccinations. Data came from immunoSEQ multiplex PCR; TCRdb stores just in-frame clones and leaves some out. This table has some 500,000 clones, 70% to 80% appearing once. CDR1 is MNHEY and CDR2 is SVGAGI in the germline V gene. The CDR3 has 13 amino acids. Trimming left V 6 bases short and J 6 bases short, with 15 bases between. The chain couples TRBV6-5 to TRBJ2-7; TRBD2 is a possible D gene (5 bases). Sequencing was carried out using PBMCs. This receptor was taken from a middle-aged woman in good health. Some clones in this sample may be carry-over from other donors' samples. The CDR3, as DNA: TGTGCCAGCAGCAACCATAAACTAGGCGAGCAGTACTTC. It yields the protein CASSNHKLGEQYF.